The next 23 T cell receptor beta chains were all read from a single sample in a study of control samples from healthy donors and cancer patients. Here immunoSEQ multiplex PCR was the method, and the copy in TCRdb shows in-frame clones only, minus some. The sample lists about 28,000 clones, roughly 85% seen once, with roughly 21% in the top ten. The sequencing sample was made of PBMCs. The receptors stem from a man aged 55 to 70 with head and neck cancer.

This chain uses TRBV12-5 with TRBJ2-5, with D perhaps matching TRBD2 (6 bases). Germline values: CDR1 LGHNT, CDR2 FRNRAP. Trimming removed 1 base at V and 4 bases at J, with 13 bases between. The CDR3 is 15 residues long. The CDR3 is CASGLARQGGETQYF. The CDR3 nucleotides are TGTGCTAGTGGTTTGGCGCGGCAGGGAGGAGAGACCCAGTACTTC.

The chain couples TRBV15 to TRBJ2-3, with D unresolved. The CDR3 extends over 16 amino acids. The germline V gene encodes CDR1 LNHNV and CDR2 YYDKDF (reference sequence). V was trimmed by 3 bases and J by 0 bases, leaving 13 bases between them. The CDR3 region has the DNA TGTGCCACCAGCAGGTCCCGAGAACCTAGCACAGATACGCAGTATTTT. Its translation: CATSRSREPSTDTQYF. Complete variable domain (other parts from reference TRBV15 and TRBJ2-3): DAMVIQNPRYQVTQFGKPVTLSCSQTLNHNVMYWYQQKSSQAPKLLFHYYDKDFNNEADTPDNFQSRRPNTSFCFLDIRSPGLGDTAMYLCATSRSREPSTDTQYFGPGTRLTVL.

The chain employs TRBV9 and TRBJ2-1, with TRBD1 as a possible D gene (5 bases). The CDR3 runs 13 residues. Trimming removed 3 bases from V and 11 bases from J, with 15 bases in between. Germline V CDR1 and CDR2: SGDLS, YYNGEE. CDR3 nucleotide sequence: TGTGCCAGCAGCGCCAGGCAGGGATTTAAGCAGTTCTTC. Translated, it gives CASSARQGFKQFF. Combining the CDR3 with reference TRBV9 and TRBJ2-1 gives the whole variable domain DSGVTQTPKHLITATGQRVTLRCSPRSGDLSVYWYQQSLDQGLQFLIQYYNGEERAKGNILERFSAQQFPDLHSELNLSSLELGDSALYFCASSARQGFKQFFGPGTRLTVL.

The CDR3 here is CASSEDRAGGEKLFF. In DNA form, the CDR3 reads TGTGCCAGCAGCGAGGACAGGGCTGGGGGTGAAAAACTGTTTTTT. The chain recombines TRBV2 with TRBJ1-4; 8 bases match TRBD1. CDR1 and CDR2 from the germline V gene are SNHLY and FYNNEI. The length of the CDR3 is 15 residues. The J segment lost 7 bases and the V segment lost 6 bases, leaving 10 bases of the junction unmatched.

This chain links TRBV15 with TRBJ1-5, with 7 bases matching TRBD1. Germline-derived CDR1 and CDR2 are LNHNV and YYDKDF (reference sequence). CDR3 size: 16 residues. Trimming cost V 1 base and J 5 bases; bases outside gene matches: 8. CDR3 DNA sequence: TGTGCCACCAGCAGAGTTCCGGACAGGATTGATCAGCCCCAGCATTTT. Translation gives CATSRVPDRIDQPQHF.

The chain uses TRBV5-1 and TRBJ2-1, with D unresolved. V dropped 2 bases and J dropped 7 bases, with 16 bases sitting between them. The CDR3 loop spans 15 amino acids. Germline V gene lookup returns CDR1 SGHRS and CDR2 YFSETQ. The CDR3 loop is CASSFNAPSGNEQFF. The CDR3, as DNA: TGCGCCAGCAGCTTTAATGCACCCAGTGGGAATGAGCAGTTCTTC.

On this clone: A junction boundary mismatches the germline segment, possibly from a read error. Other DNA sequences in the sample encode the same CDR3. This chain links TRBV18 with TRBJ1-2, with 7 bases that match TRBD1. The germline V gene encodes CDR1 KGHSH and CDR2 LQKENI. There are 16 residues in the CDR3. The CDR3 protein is CASSPNRQGTNYGYTF. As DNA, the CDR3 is TGTGCCAGCTCACCAAACCGACAGGGAACTAACTATGGTTACACCTTC.

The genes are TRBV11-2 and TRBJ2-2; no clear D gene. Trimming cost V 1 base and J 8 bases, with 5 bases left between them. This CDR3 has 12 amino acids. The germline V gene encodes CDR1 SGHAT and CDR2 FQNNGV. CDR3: CASSLAVGELFF. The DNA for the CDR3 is TGTGCCAGCAGCTTAGCCGTTGGGGAGCTGTTTTTT.

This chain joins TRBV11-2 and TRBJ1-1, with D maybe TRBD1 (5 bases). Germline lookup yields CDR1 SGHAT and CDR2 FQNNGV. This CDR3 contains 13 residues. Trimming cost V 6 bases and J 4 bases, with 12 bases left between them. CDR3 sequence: CASSLGVGTEAFF. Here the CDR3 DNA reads TGTGCCAGCAGTCTAGGGGTAGGCACTGAAGCTTTCTTT.

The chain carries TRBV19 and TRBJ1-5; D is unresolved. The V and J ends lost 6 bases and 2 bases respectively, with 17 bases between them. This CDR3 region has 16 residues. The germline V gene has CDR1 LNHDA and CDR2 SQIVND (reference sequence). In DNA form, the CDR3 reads TGTGCCAGTAGGGTCTCGGAGACAATCGGCAATCAGCCCCAGCATTTT. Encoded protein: CASRVSETIGNQPQHF.

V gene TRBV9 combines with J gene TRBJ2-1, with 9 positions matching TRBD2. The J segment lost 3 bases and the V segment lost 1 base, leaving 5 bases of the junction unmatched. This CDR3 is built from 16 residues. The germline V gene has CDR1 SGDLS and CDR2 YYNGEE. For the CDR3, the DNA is TGTGCCAGCAGCGTATCGGCTAGCGGGGTCTACAATGAGCAGTTCTTC. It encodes CASSVSASGVYNEQFF.

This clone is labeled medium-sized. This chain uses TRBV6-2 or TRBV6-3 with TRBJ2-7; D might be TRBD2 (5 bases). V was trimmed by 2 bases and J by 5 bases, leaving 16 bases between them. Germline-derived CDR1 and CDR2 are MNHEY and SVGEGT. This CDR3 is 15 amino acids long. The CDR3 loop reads CASSYGSSGSHEQYF. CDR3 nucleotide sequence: TGTGCCAGCAGTTACGGGTCGTCGGGAAGCCACGAGCAGTACTTC.

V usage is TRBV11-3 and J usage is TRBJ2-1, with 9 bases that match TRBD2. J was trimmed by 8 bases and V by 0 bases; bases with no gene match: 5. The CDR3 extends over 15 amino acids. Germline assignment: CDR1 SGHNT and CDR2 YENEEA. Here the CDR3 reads CASSLDLQREDEQFF. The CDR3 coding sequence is TGTGCCAGCAGCTTAGATCTTCAGCGGGAGGATGAGCAGTTCTTC.

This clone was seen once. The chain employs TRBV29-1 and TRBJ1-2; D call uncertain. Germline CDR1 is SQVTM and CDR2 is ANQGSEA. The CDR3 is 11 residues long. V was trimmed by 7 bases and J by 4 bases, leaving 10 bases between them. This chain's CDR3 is CSGGGSYGYTF. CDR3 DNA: TGCAGCGGGGGAGGGAGCTATGGCTACACCTTC. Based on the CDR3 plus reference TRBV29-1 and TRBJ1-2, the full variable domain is SAVISQKPSRDICQRGTSLTIQCQVDSQVTMMFWYRQQPGQSLTLIATANQGSEATYESGFVIDKFPISRPNLTFSTLTVSNMSPEDSSIYLCSGGGSYGYTFGSGTRLTVV.

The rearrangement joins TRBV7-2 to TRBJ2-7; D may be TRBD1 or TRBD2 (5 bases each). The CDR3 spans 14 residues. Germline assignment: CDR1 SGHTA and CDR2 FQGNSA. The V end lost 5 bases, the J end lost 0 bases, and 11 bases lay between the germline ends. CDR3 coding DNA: TGTGCCAGCAGCAGGGACCAGCTCTCCTACGAGCAGTACTTC. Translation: CASSRDQLSYEQYF.

CDR3 DNA sequence: TGTGCCAGCAGCCAATACCATCTGGGGACAGGGAACGGAAACACCATATATTTT. This gives the protein CASSQYHLGTGNGNTIYF. The chain combines TRBV4-2 with TRBJ1-3; 9 bases match TRBD1. CDR1 and CDR2 (germline): LGHNA, YNFKEQ. V was pared by 2 bases and J by 4 bases, with 12 bases of the junction left unmatched. The CDR3 runs to 18 residues.

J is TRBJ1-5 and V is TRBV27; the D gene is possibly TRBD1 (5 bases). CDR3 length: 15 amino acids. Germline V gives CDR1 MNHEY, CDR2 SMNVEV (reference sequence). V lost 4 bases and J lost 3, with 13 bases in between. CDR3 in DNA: TGTGCCAGCAGTTCCGGGGGACTCGTCAATCAGCCCCAGCATTTT. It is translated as CASSSGGLVNQPQHF.

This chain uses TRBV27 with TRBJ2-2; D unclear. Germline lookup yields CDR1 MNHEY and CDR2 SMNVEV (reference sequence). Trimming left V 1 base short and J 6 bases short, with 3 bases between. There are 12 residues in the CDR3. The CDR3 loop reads CASSLFAGELFF. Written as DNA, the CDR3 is TGTGCCAGCAGTTTATTTGCCGGGGAGCTGTTTTTT.

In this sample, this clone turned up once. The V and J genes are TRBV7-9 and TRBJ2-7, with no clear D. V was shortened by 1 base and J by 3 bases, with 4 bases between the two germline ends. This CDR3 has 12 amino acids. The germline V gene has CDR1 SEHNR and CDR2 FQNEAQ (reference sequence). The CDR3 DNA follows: TGTGCCAGCAGCTTAGAGCGCTACGAGCAGTACTTC. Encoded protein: CASSLERYEQYF.

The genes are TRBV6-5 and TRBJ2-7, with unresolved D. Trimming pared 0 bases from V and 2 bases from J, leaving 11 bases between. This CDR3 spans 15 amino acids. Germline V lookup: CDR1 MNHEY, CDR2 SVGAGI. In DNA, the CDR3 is TGTGCCAGCAGTTACTCGAGGCCAGGTACCTACGAGCAGTACTTC. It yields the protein CASSYSRPGTYEQYF.

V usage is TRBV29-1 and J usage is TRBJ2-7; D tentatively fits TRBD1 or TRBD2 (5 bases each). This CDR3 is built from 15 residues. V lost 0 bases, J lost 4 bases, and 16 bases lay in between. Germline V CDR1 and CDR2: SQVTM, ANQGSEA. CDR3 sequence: CSVEDRGDSSYEQYF. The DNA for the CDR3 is TGCAGCGTTGAAGATAGGGGAGATTCAAGTTACGAGCAGTACTTC.

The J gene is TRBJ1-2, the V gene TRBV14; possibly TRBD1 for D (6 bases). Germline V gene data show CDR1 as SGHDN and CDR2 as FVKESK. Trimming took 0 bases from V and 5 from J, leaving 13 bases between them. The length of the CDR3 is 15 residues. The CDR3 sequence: CASSQDRTALYGYTF. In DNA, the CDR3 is TGTGCCAGCAGCCAAGATAGGACAGCTTTATATGGCTACACCTTC.

DNA for the CDR3: TGTGCCAGCGGAGCAACCGGGACAGGGGTAGAGACCCAGTACTTC. Its translation: CASGATGTGVETQYF. The chain uses TRBV7-6 and TRBJ2-5; 10 nucleotides agree with TRBD1. The CDR3 totals 15 residues. After removal of 8 bases from V and 4 bases from J, the junction contained 10 bases not matched to a gene. Germline V gene sequence: CDR1 SGHVS, CDR2 FNYEAQ.